This T cell receptor beta chain was documented in a study of blood T cell repertoires in COVID-19. The authors' processing: From reference gene primer amplification, estimates of nucleated cell counts were derived. The protocol was immunoSEQ multiplex PCR, while the TCRdb copy is restricted to in-frame clones and leaves out a portion. The V and J calls and the clone size are those of that table, but D and trimming were determined from the DNA. The sample lists under 120,000 clones, roughly two thirds occurring once. J lost 2 bases, V lost 3 bases, and 8 bases had no gene match. The CDR3 runs 16 residues. Germline V gene lookup returns CDR1 MDHEN and CDR2 SYDVKM.

V and J are TRBV28 and TRBJ2-7; 9 nucleotides line up with TRBD2. This TCR came from a man older than 75 with acute or convalescent COVID-19. Sequenced input: peripheral blood. The CDR3: CASSFHLAGLTYEQYF. Here the CDR3 DNA reads TGTGCCAGCAGTTTTCATCTAGCGGGACTTACCTACGAGCAGTACTTC.